This TCR beta chain stems from a study of blood T cells in healthy people across ages. Study-wide results and limits: Donor CMV status was unknown, possibly confounding expanded clonotype changes.

The germline gives CDR1 SEHNR, CDR2 FQNEAQ (reference sequence). The CDR3 covers 15 residues. Note on this clonotype: Antigen unknown. A much larger clone differs by one base, so this may be a read error.

Staff drew approximately 9.1 milliliters of peripheral blood from each donor. In each sample, at least 7 million PBMCs were isolated. The authors ran a second PCR of roughly 6 to 11 cycles using a sample-barcoded 5' primer and a J-beta primer mix. MiXCR, applied by TCRdb to the 5' RACE reads, yields one record per CDR3 protein. The data contain about 730,000 distinct CDR3 sequences, approximately 39% of them singletons. The material sequenced was blood. V gene TRBV7-9 combines with J gene TRBJ1-2; 7 positions agree with TRBD1. This TCR was recovered from an older woman in good health. The CDR3 bases are TGTGCCGGAAAAACAGGGGCGACAGTTAACAATGGCTACACCTTC. This encodes CAGKTGATVNNGYTF.